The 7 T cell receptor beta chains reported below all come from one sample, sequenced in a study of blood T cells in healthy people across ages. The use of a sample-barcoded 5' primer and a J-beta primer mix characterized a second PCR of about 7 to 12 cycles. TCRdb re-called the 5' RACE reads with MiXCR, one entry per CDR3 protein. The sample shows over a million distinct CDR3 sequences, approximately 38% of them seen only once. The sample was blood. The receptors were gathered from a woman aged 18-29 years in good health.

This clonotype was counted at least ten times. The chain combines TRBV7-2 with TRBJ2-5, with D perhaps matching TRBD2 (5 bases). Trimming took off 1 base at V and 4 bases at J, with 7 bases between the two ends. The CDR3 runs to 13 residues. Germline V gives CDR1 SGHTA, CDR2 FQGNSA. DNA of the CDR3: TGTGCCAGCAGCTTAGGGGAGCGAGAGACCCAGTACTTC. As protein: CASSLGERETQYF. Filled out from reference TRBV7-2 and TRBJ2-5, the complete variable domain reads GAGVSQSPSNKVTEKGKDVELRCDPISGHTALYWYRQSLGQGLEFLIYFQGNSAPDKSGLPSDRFSAERTGGSVSTLTIQRTQQEDSAVYLCASSLGERETQYFGPGTRLLVL.

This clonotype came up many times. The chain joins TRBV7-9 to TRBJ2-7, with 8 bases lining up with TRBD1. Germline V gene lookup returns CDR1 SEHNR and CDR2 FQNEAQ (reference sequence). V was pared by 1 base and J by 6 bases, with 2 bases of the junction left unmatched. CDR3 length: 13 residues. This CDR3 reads CASSLEQGGEQYF. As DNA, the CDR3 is TGTGCCAGCAGCTTAGAACAGGGGGGCGAGCAGTACTTC.

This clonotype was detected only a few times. This CDR3 is CAISERADSNQPQHF. As DNA, the CDR3 is TGTGCCATCAGTGAGAGGGCAGATAGCAATCAGCCCCAGCATTTT. The chain combines TRBV10-3 with TRBJ1-5; no definite D call. The germline gives CDR1 ENHRY, CDR2 SYGVKD. The CDR3 is 15 residues long. The ends were cut back, 2 bases at V and 0 bases at J, with 8 bases in the middle.

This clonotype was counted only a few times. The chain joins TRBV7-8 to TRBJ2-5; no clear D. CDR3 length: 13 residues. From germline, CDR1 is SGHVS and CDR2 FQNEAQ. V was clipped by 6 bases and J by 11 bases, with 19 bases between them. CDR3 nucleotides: TGTGCCAGCAGGGTAACTATCCTTACGGAGCAGTACTTC. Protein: CASRVTILTEQYF.

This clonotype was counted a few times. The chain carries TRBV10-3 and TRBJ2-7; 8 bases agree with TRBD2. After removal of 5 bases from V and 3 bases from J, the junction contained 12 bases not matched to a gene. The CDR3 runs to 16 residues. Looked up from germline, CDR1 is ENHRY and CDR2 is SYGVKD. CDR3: CAISRLIAGSVYEQYF. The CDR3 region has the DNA TGTGCCATCAGTCGCCTTATAGCGGGAAGCGTCTACGAGCAGTACTTC.

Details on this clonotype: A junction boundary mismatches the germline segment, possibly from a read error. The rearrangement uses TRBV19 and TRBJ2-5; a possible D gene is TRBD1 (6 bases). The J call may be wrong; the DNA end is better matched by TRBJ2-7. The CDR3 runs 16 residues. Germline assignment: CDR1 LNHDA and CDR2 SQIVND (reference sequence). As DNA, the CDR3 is TGTGCCAGCAGTATATTACCAGGGGTTGGAGTCTACGAGCAGTACTTC. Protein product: CASSILPGVGVYEQYF.

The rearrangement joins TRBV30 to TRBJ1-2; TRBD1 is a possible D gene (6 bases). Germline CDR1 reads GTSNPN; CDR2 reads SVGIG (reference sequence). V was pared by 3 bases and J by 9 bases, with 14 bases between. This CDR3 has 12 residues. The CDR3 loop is CAWSPGDRSYTF. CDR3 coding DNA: TGTGCCTGGAGCCCAGGGGACCGAAGCTACACCTTC.